Sequencing of this T cell receptor beta chain was carried out in a study of blood T cells in healthy people across ages. It was with a sample-barcoded 5' primer and a J-beta primer mix that a second PCR of about 6 to 12 cycles was run. In TCRdb, the 5' RACE reads were re-called with MiXCR into one record per CDR3 protein. The profile shows about 720,000 distinct CDR3 sequences, about 20% of them singletons. The V end was cut by 5 bases, the J end by 2 bases, with 18 bases between. This CDR3 is 16 amino acids long. The germline V gene has CDR1 SEHNR and CDR2 FQNEAQ (reference sequence). The gene calls are TRBV7-9 and TRBJ1-1; perhaps TRBD1 as D (6 bases). The TCR comes from a man aged 70 or older in good health. Material for sequencing was blood. The CDR3 protein is CASSPVLGGGNTEAFF. The CDR3 DNA reads as TGTGCCAGCAGCCCCGTCCTCGGAGGGGGAAACACTGAAGCTTTCTTT.